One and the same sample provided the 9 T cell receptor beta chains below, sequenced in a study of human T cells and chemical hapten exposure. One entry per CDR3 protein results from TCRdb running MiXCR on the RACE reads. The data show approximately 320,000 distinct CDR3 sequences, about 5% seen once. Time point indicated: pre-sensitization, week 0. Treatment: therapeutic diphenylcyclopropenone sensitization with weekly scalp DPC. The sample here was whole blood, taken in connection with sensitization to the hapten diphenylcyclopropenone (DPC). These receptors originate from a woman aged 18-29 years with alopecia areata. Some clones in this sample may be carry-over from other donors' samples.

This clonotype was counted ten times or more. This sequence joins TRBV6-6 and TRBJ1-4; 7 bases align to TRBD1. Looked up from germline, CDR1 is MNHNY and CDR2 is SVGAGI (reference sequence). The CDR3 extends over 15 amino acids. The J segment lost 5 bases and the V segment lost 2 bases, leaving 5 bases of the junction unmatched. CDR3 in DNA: TGTGCCAGCAGTTACACGAGGGGGCGGAATGAAAAACTGTTTTTT. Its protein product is CASSYTRGRNEKLFF.

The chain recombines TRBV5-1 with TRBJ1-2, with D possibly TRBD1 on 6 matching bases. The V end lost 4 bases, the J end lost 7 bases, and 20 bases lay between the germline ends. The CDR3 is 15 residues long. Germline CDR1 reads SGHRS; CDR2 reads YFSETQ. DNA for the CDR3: TGCGCCAGCAGCCCCCTCGGAGGGGGGCTGCCTGGCTACACCTTC. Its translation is CASSPLGGGLPGYTF.

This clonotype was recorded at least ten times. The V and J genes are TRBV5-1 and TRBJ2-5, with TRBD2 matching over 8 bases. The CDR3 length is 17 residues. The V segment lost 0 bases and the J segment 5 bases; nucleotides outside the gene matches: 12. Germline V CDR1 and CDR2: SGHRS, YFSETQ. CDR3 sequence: CASSLGIGAGVDETQYF. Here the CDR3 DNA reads TGCGCCAGCAGCTTGGGGATAGGAGCGGGGGTAGACGAGACCCAGTACTTC.

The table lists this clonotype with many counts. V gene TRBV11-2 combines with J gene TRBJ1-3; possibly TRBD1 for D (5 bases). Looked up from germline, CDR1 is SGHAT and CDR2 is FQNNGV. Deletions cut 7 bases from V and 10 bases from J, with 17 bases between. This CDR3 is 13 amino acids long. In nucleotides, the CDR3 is TGTGCCAGCAAGTTAGGGGAGTTCCCGACCATATATTTT. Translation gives CASKLGEFPTIYF.

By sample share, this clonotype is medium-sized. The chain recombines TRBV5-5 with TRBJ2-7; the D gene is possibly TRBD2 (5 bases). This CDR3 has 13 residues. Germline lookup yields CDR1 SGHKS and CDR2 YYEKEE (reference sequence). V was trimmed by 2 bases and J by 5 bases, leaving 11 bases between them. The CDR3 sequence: CASSFIPGNEQYF. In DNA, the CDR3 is TGTGCCAGCAGCTTTATCCCCGGGAACGAGCAGTACTTC.

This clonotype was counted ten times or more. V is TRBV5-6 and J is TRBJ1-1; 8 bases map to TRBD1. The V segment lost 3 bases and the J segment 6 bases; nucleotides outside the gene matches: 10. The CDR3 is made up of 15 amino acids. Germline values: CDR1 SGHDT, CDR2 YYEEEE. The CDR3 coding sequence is TGTGCCAGCAGCTATTGGGACAGGACCGTCCCTGAAGCTTTCTTT. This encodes CASSYWDRTVPEAFF.

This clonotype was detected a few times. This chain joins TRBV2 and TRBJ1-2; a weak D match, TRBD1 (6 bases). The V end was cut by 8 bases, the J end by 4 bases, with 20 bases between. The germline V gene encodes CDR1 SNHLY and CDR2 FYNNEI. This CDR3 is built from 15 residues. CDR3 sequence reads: CASLDTGSGPYGYTF. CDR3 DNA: TGTGCCAGCTTAGATACAGGGTCGGGTCCCTATGGCTACACCTTC.

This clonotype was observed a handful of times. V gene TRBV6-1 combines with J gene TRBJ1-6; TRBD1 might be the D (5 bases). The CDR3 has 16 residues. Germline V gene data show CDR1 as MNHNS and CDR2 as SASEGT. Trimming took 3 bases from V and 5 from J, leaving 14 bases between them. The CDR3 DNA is TGTGCCAGCAGTGAGAAGGGGAGATCGGATAATTCACCCCTCCACTTT. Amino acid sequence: CASSEKGRSDNSPLHF.

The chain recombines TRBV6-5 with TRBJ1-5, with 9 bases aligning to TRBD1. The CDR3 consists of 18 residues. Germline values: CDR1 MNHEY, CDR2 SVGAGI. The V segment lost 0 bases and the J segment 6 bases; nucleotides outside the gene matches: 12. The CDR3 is CASSYSSPGQGAGQPQHF. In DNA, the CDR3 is TGTGCCAGCAGTTACTCGAGTCCGGGACAGGGAGCCGGTCAGCCCCAGCATTTT.